The entry that follows covers one TCR beta chain sequence. Its cognate antigen is unknown. This sample was taken from a study of CD8+ T cells in alopecia areata. General study results and limits: Normal scalp showed lower clonality than lesional scalp, especially alopecia totalis/universalis.

From germline, CDR1 is SGHTA and CDR2 FQGNSA. V dropped 1 base and J dropped 2; count of bases not matched to a gene: 2. The CDR3 covers 14 residues. This sample's treatment: oral pan-JAK inhibitor, 5-10 mg twice daily. Sequencing relied on a cDNA template that was reverse transcribed from extracted RNA. Only in-frame clones appear in the TCRdb table, and some are missing; sequencing was by immunoSEQ multiplex PCR. The table lists some 190,000 clones, approximately 49% of them singletons. This clonotype was obtained from a human donor with alopecia areata. The chain combines TRBV7-2 with TRBJ2-7, with TRBD1 matching 7 bases. Sample: CD8+ T cells sorted from blood, taken around week 53, from a patient treated with tofacitinib. In DNA, the CDR3 is TGTGCCAGCAGCTTAGGGACAGGTACCTACGAGCAGTACTTC. Translated: CASSLGTGTYEQYF.